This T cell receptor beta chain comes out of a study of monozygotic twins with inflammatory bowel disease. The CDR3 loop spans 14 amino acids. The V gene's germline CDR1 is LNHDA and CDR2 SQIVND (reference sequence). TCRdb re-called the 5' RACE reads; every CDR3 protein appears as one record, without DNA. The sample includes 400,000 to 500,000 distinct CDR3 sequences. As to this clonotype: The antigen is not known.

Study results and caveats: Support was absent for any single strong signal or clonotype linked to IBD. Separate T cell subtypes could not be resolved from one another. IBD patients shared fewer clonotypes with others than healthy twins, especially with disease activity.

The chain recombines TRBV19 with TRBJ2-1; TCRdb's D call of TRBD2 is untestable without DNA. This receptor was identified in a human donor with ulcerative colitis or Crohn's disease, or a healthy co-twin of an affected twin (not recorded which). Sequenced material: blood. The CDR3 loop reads CASSIGWQGDEQFF. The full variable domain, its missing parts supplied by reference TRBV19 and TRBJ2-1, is DGGITQSPKYLFRKEGQNVTLSCEQNLNHDAMYWYRQDPGQGLRLIYYSQIVNDFQKGDIAEGYSVSREKKESFPLTVTSAQKNPTAFYLCASSIGWQGDEQFFGPGTRLTVL.